Shown below are 3 T cell receptor beta chains from a single sample sequenced in a study of T cell responses to AZD1222 COVID-19 vaccine. Assay used: immunoSEQ multiplex PCR; TCRdb lists only in-frame clones, some missing. The sample lists 90,000 to 150,000 clones, 85% to 90% seen once, with 7.7% in the top ten. Source: peripheral blood, taken on day 0 of AZD1222 vaccination. The receptors here all came from an adult in good health.

J is TRBJ2-3 and V is TRBV5-1, with a tentative D call TRBD1 (5 bases). The germline CDR1 and CDR2 sequences are SGHRS and YFSETQ. The germline V and J ends were trimmed by 3 bases and 1 base, with 12 bases remaining between them. The CDR3 runs 15 residues. CDR3 loop: CASSSDSPGTDTQYF. The CDR3 nucleotides are TGCGCCAGCAGCTCAGACAGCCCGGGCACAGATACGCAGTATTTT.

The CDR3, as DNA: TGTGCCACTACCCCGGGAGGGGGTTGGAATGAAAAACTGTTTTTT. Translation: CATTPGGGWNEKLFF. This chain joins TRBV19 and TRBJ1-4; D is possibly TRBD1 (6 bases). The CDR3 covers 15 residues. Germline CDR1 is LNHDA and CDR2 is SQIVND (reference sequence). Trimming left V 10 bases short and J 5 bases short, with 20 bases between.

J is TRBJ2-2 and V is TRBV25-1, with D perhaps TRBD1 (5 bases). The germline CDR1 and CDR2 sequences are MGHDK and SYGVNS. This CDR3 has 14 residues. The germline V and J ends were trimmed by 6 bases and 6 bases, with 14 bases remaining between them. CDR3 in amino acids: CASRASGSAGELFF. The CDR3, as DNA: TGTGCCAGCAGAGCCTCAGGGTCAGCCGGGGAGCTGTTTTTT.